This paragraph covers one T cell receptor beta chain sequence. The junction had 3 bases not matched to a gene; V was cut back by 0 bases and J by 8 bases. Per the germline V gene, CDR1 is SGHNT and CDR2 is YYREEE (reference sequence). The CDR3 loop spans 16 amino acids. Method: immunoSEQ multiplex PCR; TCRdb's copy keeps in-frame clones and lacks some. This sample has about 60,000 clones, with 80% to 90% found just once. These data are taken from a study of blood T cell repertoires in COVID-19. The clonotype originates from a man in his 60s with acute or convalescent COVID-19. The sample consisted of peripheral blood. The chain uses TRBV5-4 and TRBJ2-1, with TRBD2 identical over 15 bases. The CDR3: CASSLGGLAGGDEQFF. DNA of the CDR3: TGTGCCAGCAGCTTGGGAGGACTAGCGGGAGGGGATGAGCAGTTCTTC.